One and the same sample provided the 10 T cell receptor beta chains below, sequenced in a study of T cells in women clearing cervical HPV infection. The assay was immunoSEQ multiplex PCR, and TCRdb's table has in-frame clones only and misses some. This table lists approximately 17,000 clones. Sequencing was performed on blood buffy coat. The receptors come from a woman between 18 and 70 years old with a cervical HPV16 infection that either progressed to CIN3+ or cleared (not recorded which).

Note on this clone: The read ends 3 residues before the CDR3 terminus; that terminus is restored from the germline J gene. The rearrangement joins TRBV6-2 or TRBV6-3 to TRBJ1-5, with a tentative D call TRBD1 (5 bases). The CDR3 loop spans 17 amino acids. V dropped 4 bases and J dropped 0 bases, with 16 bases sitting between them. Germline assignment: CDR1 MNHEY and CDR2 SVGEGT. The covered CDR3 bases are TGTGCCAGCAGTTGGGGCAGCAGCCAGTATAGCAATCAGCCC. This sequence encodes CASSWGSSQYSNQP. In full, the CDR3 is CASSWGSSQYSNQPQHF.

About this clone: The observed sequence ends 3 residues before the CDR3 terminus, with the missing tail filled in from the germline J gene. This sequence joins TRBV2 and TRBJ1-2, with TRBD1 identical over 7 bases. The CDR3 loop spans 14 amino acids. J was trimmed by 0 bases and V by 7 bases; bases with no gene match: 5. From germline, CDR1 is SNHLY and CDR2 FYNNEI. This chain's CDR3 is CASTGQATNYGYTF. Incomplete CDR3 DNA: TGTGCCAGCACTGGACAGGCGACTAACTATGGC.

Notes on this clone: The read finishes 3 residues shy of the CDR3 end, and the germline J gene is used to complete it. The chain joins TRBV18 to TRBJ2-5; 8 nucleotides agree with TRBD1. The CDR3 has 15 amino acids. The trim removed 4 bases at V and 2 bases at J, leaving 6 bases unmatched. Germline V gives CDR1 KGHSH, CDR2 LQKENI. The CDR3 region is CASSHRQGLQETQYF. CDR3 bases read: TGTGCCAGCTCACACAGACAGGGGCTACAAGAGACC.

As regards this clone: The read halts 3 residues ahead of the CDR3 end, with the missing end drawn from the germline J gene. This chain connects TRBV19 to TRBJ2-7; D is perhaps TRBD2 (6 bases). With 7 bases removed from V and 4 bases from J, the gap between germline ends came to 20 bases. CDR1 LNHDA and CDR2 SQIVND come from the germline V gene (reference sequence). This CDR3 has 15 amino acids. The CDR3 here is CASNYQMAGNYEQYF. The sequenced CDR3 bases are TGTGCCAGTAACTACCAGATGGCGGGAAATTACGAG.

A remark on this clone: The read halts 3 residues ahead of the CDR3 end, with the missing end drawn from the germline J gene. This chain links TRBV5-1 with TRBJ2-1; possibly TRBD2 for D (6 bases). There are 18 residues in the CDR3. Germline V CDR1 and CDR2: SGHRS, YFSETQ. Trimming shortened V by 1 base and J by 0 bases, and 17 bases separated the two germline ends. CDR3 DNA (partial): TGCGCCAGCAGCTTGAAACCCGGGGGATACGGCTCCTACAATGAG. The encoded protein is CASSLKPGGYGSYNE. The full-length CDR3 reads as CASSLKPGGYGSYNEQFF.

Concerning this clone itself: The read comes to an end 3 residues before the CDR3 does, leaving the germline J gene to fill in the end. The gene calls are TRBV6-1 and TRBJ2-1; D possibly corresponds to TRBD2 (6 bases). The CDR3 spans 16 residues. Germline CDR1 reads MNHNS; CDR2 reads SASEGT. V was shortened by 6 bases and J by 7 bases, with 22 bases between the two germline ends. The chain's CDR3 is CASRESRGSLGNEQFF. The CDR3 DNA, read in part, is TGTGCCAGCAGAGAATCGCGGGGTAGTCTGGGGAATGAG.

A word on this clone: Read data end 3 residues before the CDR3 end; the end is taken from the germline J gene. The rearrangement joins TRBV20-1 to TRBJ2-3, with 7 bases aligning to TRBD2. The trim removed 4 bases at V and 5 bases at J, leaving 12 bases unmatched. CDR1 is DFQATT and CDR2 is SNEGSKA in the germline V gene (reference sequence). This CDR3 is built from 15 residues. The part of the CDR3 DNA that was read is TGCAGTGCTACCCATATGGGGGGGGTTGAAGATACG. It codes for CSATHMGGVEDT. The whole CDR3 sequence is CSATHMGGVEDTQYF.

The chain's CDR3 is CASSPQREAYEQYF. CDR3 DNA, as far as it was read: TGCGCCAGCAGCCCACAGCGGGAGGCCTACGAG. The rearrangement links TRBV4-1 to TRBJ2-7, with 9 bases that match TRBD2. The read finishes 3 residues shy of the CDR3 end, and the germline J gene is used to complete it. The germline gives CDR1 MGHRA, CDR2 YSYEKL. The CDR3 sequence is 14 residues long. V gave up 4 bases and J gave up 2 bases; unmatched junction bases: 3.

About this clone: The read is 3 residues too short to cover the CDR3 end, so that end is filled in from the germline J gene. The chain combines TRBV19 with TRBJ2-1; 10 bases match TRBD1. Germline-derived CDR1 and CDR2 are LNHDA and SQIVND (reference sequence). The CDR3 is made up of 15 amino acids. The junction had 7 bases not matched to a gene; V was cut back by 2 bases and J by 9 bases. The sequenced part of the CDR3 DNA is TGTGCCAGTAGTATAACAGGGACAGGGGTACGTGAG. Encoded protein: CASSITGTGVRE. The whole CDR3 sequence is CASSITGTGVREQFF.

Regarding this clone: The CDR3 end falls 3 residues outside the read, so it is completed with the germline J gene. The J gene is TRBJ2-3, the V gene TRBV4-1, with D perhaps matching TRBD1 (6 bases). The CDR3 runs 17 residues. V shed 0 bases and J shed 3 bases, with 16 bases lying between them. Germline CDR1 MGHRA, CDR2 YSYEKL. The CDR3 DNA, read in part, is TGCGCCAGCAGCCAAGAAGGGGGAGTACTACAGACAGATACG. Residues: CASSQEGGVLQTDT. The whole CDR3 region reads CASSQEGGVLQTDTQYF.